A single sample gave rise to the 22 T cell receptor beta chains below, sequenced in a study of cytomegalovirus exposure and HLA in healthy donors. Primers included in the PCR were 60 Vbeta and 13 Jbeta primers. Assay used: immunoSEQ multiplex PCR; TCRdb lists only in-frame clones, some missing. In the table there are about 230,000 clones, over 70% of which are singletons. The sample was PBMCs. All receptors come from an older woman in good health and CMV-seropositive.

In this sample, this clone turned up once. DNA for the CDR3: TGTGCCAGCAGTGACAGGACCAACACTGAAGCTTTCTTT. As protein: CASSDRTNTEAFF. J is TRBJ1-1 and V is TRBV6-5, with a possible D match to TRBD1 (6 bases). CDR1 is MNHEY, CDR2 SVGAGI, per germline. This CDR3 contains 13 residues. V dropped 5 bases and J dropped 2 bases, with 9 bases sitting between them.

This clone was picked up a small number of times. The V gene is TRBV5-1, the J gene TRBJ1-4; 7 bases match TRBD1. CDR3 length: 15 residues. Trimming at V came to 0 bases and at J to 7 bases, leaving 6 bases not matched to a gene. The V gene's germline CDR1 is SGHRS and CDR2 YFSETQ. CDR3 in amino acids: CASSLAQQGVEKLFF. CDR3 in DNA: TGCGCCAGCAGCTTGGCCCAGCAGGGGGTTGAAAAACTGTTTTTT.

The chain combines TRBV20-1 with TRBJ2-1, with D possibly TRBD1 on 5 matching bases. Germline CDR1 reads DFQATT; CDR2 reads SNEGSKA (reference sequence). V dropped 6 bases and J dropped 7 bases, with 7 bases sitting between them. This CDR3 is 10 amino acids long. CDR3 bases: TGCAGTGCGGGGCAGAATGAGCAGTTCTTC. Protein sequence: CSAGQNEQFF.

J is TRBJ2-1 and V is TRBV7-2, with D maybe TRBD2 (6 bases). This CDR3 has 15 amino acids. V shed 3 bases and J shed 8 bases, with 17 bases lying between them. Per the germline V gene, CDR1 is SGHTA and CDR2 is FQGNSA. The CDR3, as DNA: TGTGCCAGCAGCTTCACGGGAGTGGCTCTTCATGAGCAGTTCTTC. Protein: CASSFTGVALHEQFF.

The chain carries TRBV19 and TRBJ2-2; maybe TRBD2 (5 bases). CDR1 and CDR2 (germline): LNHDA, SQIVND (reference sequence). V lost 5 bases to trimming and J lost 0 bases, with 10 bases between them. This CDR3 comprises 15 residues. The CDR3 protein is CASSPGDANTGELFF. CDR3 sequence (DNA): TGTGCCAGTAGTCCCGGGGATGCGAACACCGGGGAGCTGTTTTTT.

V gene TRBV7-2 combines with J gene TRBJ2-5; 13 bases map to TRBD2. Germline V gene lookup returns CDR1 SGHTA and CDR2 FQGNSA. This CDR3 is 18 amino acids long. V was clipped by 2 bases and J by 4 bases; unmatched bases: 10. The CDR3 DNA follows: TGTGCCAGCAGCTTAAAACTAGCGGGGGGGCCAAATATAGAGACCCAGTACTTC. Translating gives CASSLKLAGGPNIETQYF.

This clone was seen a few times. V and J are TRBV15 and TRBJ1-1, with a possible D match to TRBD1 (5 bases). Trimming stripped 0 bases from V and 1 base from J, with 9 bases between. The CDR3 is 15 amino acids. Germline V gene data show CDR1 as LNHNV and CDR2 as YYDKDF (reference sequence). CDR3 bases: TGTGCCACCAGCAGAGATGGGGGGGGGAACACTGAAGCTTTCTTT. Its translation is CATSRDGGGNTEAFF.

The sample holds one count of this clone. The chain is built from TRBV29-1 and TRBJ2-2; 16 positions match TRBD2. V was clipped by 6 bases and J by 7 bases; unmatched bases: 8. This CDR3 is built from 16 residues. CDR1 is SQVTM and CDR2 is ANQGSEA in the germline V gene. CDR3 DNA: TGCAGCGTAGCCGGGACTAGCGGGAGGGATGGCGGGGAGCTGTTTTTT. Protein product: CSVAGTSGRDGGELFF.

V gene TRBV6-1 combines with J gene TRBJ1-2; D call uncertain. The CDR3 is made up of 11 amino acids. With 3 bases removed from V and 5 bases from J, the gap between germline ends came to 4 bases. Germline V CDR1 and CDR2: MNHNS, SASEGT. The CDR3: CASSDPYGYTF. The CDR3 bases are TGTGCCAGCAGTGACCCTTATGGCTACACCTTC.

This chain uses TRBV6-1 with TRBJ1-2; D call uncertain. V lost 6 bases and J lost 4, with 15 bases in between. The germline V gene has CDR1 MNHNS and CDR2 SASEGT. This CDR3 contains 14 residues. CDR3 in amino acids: CASRPDSSTYGYTF. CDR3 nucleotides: TGTGCCAGCAGACCCGACTCGTCGACCTATGGCTACACCTTC.

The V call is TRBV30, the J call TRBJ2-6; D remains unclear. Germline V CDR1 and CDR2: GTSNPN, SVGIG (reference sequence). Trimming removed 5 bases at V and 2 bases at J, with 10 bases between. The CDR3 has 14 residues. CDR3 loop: CAWALMPGANVLTF. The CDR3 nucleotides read TGTGCCTGGGCCCTAATGCCTGGGGCCAACGTCCTGACTTTC.

The CDR3 bases are TGTGCCAGCAGTTTCCGGGTTCGAGGAGAAAAACTGTTTTTT. Translating gives CASSFRVRGEKLFF. This chain uses TRBV27 with TRBJ1-4, with D unresolved. With 3 bases removed from V and 8 bases from J, the gap between germline ends came to 13 bases. The length of the CDR3 is 14 residues. Germline lookup yields CDR1 MNHEY and CDR2 SMNVEV (reference sequence).

DNA for the CDR3: TGTGCCAGCAGCCTGAGGGTTTCTGGAAACACCATATATTTT. It yields the protein CASSLRVSGNTIYF. V is TRBV11-2 and J is TRBJ1-3; D is undetermined. The germline CDR1 and CDR2 sequences are SGHAT and FQNNGV. V was shortened by 5 bases and J by 1 base, with 9 bases between the two germline ends. CDR3 length: 14 amino acids.

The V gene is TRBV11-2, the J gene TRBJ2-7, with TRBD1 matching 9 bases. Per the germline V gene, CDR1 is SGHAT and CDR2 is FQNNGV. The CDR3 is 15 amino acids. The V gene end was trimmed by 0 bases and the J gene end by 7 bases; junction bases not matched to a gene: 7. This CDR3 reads CASSLEGTGSGEQYF. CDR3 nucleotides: TGTGCCAGCAGCTTAGAAGGGACAGGGTCGGGGGAGCAGTACTTC.

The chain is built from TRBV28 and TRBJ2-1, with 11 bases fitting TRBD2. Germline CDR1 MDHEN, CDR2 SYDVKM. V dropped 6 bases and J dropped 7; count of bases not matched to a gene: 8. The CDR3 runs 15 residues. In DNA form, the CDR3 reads TGTGCCAGCAGCCAACCGGGACTAGCGGAGAATGAGCAGTTCTTC. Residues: CASSQPGLAENEQFF.

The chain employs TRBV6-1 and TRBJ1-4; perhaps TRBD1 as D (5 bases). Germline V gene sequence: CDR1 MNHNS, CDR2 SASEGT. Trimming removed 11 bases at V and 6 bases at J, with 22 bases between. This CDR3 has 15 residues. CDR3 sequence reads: CAAAGLVVSDEKLFF. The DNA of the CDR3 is TGTGCCGCTGCAGGGCTTGTCGTTTCTGATGAAAAACTGTTTTTT.

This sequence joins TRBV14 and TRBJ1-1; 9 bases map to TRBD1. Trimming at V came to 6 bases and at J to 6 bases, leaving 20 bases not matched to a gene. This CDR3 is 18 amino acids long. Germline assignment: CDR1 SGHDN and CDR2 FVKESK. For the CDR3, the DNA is TGTGCCAGCAGGCCCCCGGTTGGGACAGGGACCTACCAGGCTGAAGCTTTCTTT. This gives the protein CASRPPVGTGTYQAEAFF.

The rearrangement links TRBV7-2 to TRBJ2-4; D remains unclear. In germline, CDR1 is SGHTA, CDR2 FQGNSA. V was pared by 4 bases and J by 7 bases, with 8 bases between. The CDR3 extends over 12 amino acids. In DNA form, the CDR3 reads TGTGCCAGCAGCTACCAGTGGAACATTCAGTACTTC. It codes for CASSYQWNIQYF.

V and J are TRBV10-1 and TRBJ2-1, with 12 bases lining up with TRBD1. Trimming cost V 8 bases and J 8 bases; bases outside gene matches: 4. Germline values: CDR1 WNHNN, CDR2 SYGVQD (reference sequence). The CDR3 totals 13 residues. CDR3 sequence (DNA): TGCGCCAGCGCCGGGACAGGGGGCGATGAGCAGTTCTTC. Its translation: CASAGTGGDEQFF.

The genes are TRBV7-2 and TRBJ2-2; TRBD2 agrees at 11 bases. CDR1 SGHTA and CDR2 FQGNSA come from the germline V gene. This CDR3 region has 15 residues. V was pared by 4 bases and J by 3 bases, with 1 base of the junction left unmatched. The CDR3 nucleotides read TGTGCCAGCAGCTCGGGACTAGCGGACACCGGGGAGCTGTTTTTT. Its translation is CASSSGLADTGELFF.

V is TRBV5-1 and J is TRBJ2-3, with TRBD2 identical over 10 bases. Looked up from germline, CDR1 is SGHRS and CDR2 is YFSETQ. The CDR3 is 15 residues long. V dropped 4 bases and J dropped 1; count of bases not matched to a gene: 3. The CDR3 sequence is CASSLGTSGTDTQYF. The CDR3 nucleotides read TGCGCCAGCAGCCTCGGGACTAGCGGCACAGATACGCAGTATTTT. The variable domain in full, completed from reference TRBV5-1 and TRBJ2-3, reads KAGVTQTPRYLIKTRGQQVTLSCSPISGHRSVSWYQQTPGQGLQFLFEYFSETQRNKGNFPGRFSGRQFSNSRSEMNVSTLELGDSALYLCASSLGTSGTDTQYFGPGTRLTVL.

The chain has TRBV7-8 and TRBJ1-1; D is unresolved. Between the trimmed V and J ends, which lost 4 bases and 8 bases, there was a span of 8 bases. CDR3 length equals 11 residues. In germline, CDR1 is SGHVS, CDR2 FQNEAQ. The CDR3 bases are TGTGCCAGCAGCTCCCCCCAAGAAGCTTTCTTT. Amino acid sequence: CASSSPQEAFF.